The 26 T cell receptor beta chains given below trace back to one sample, sequenced in a study of CD8+ T cells in alopecia areata listed by TCRdb under 2018. The library was prepared using the immunoSEQ multiplex PCR assay. To provide template for TCR sequencing, every sample had RNA extracted and reverse transcribed into cDNA. TCRdb carries this immuneACCESS record with in-frame sequences only. Its versions omit some clonotypes, under half of them owing to an unresolved V gene in the studies checked, with the rest unexplained. This sample comprises more than 95,000 clones, less than 45% of them detected only once. Of the sample, 3.1% is held by the ten largest clones. Sequenced: CD4+ T cells sorted from blood. All receptors derive from a human donor with alopecia areata.

This clone appeared once. The rearrangement uses TRBV7-2 and TRBJ2-3; no definite D call. The CDR3 totals 15 residues. The germline V gene encodes CDR1 SGHTA and CDR2 FQGNSA. V was clipped by 5 bases and J by 4 bases, with 16 bases between them. CDR3 in DNA: TGTGCCAGCAGCCCCGTACGAGCGCCTCCAGATACGCAGTATTTT. Its translation: CASSPVRAPPDTQYF.

The chain uses TRBV11-1 and TRBJ2-1; TRBD1 aligns across 10 bases. Germline V lookup: CDR1 SGHAT, CDR2 FQDESV (reference sequence). There are 14 residues in the CDR3. V lost 7 bases, J lost 8 bases, and 8 bases stayed unmatched. CDR3 sequence reads: CASNAGQGYHEQFF. CDR3 coding DNA: TGTGCCAGCAACGCGGGACAGGGGTACCATGAGCAGTTCTTC. Variable domain in full (rest from reference TRBV11-1 and TRBJ2-1): EAEVAQSPRYKITEKSQAVAFWCDPISGHATLYWYRQILGQGPELLVQFQDESVVDDSQLPKDRFSAERLKGVDSTLKIQPAELGDSAMYLCASNAGQGYHEQFFGPGTRLTVL.

The chain recombines TRBV4-1 with TRBJ2-3; D possibly corresponds to TRBD2 (6 bases). Between the trimmed V and J ends, which lost 2 bases and 0 bases, there was a span of 9 bases. Per germline, CDR1 MGHRA and CDR2 YSYEKL. The CDR3 spans 15 residues. CDR3 nucleotide sequence: TGCGCCAGCAGCCAAACTAGCCACAGCACAGATACGCAGTATTTT. This codes for CASSQTSHSTDTQYF.

The V and J genes are TRBV30 and TRBJ2-4; a weak D match, TRBD2 (6 bases). In germline, CDR1 is GTSNPN, CDR2 SVGIG (reference sequence). Trimming removed 5 bases from V and 7 bases from J, with 15 bases in between. The CDR3 runs 13 residues. The CDR3 DNA is TGTGCCTGGGGCGGGGCGGGAAATAACATTCAGTACTTC. This sequence encodes CAWGGAGNNIQYF.

This clone was observed a few times. The rearrangement links TRBV29-1 to TRBJ2-7, with 9 bases that match TRBD1. The trim removed 5 bases at V and 2 bases at J, leaving 10 bases unmatched. Germline CDR1 SQVTM, CDR2 ANQGSEA. The CDR3 spans 15 residues. The CDR3 loop reads CSVYARDRATYEQYF. CDR3 nucleotides: TGCAGCGTTTATGCCCGGGACAGGGCTACCTACGAGCAGTACTTC.

This chain joins TRBV10-3 and TRBJ2-1; 10 bases fit TRBD2. Germline-derived CDR1 and CDR2 are ENHRY and SYGVKD. CDR3 length: 15 amino acids. V lost 4 bases to trimming and J lost 7 bases; unmatched junction nucleotides: 7. The CDR3 here is CAISVGTSARNEQFF. The CDR3, as DNA: TGTGCCATCAGTGTCGGGACTAGCGCAAGGAATGAGCAGTTCTTC.

The chain couples TRBV7-6 to TRBJ2-5, with TRBD1 matching over 9 bases. Germline loops: CDR1 SGHVS, CDR2 FNYEAQ. V dropped 5 bases and J dropped 5; count of bases not matched to a gene: 12. The CDR3 loop spans 16 amino acids. CDR3 DNA sequence: TGTGCCAGCAGCCCACAAACAGGGGGCTATGGGGAGACCCAGTACTTC. This translates into CASSPQTGGYGETQYF. The whole variable domain, filled in from reference TRBV7-6 and TRBJ2-5, reads GAGVSQSPRYKVTKRGQDVALRCDPISGHVSLYWYRQALGQGPEFLTYFNYEAQQDKSGLPNDRFSAERPEGSISTLTIQRTEQRDSAMYRCASSPQTGGYGETQYFGPGTRLLVL.

V gene TRBV29-1 combines with J gene TRBJ1-1; tentatively, D is TRBD1 (6 bases). The germline V gene encodes CDR1 SQVTM and CDR2 ANQGSEA. This CDR3 region has 12 residues. Trimming pared 4 bases from V and 4 bases from J, leaving 10 bases between. The CDR3 bases are TGCAGCGTTGTAGGGGGGGTCACTGAAGCTTTCTTT. Translating it yields CSVVGGVTEAFF.

This clone was seen a few times. The rearrangement links TRBV29-1 to TRBJ2-7; no reliable D call. CDR3 size: 11 residues. CDR1 is SQVTM and CDR2 is ANQGSEA in the germline V gene. Trimming pared 2 bases from V and 1 base from J, leaving 3 bases between. The CDR3 DNA is TGCAGCGTTGAACAGTCCTACGAGCAGTACTTC. Residues: CSVEQSYEQYF.

This sequence joins TRBV4-3 and TRBJ2-3; the D gene is possibly TRBD1 (7 bases). Germline CDR1 and CDR2: LGHNA and YSLEER. The CDR3 is made up of 16 amino acids. Trimming removed 2 bases from V and 2 bases from J, with 14 bases in between. For the CDR3, the DNA is TGCGCCAGCAGCCAATCCGGCGGGACAGACACAGATACGCAGTATTTT. Translated, it gives CASSQSGGTDTDTQYF.

The genes are TRBV7-3 and TRBJ2-3; maybe TRBD2 (6 bases). The CDR3 sequence is 16 residues long. The germline V and J ends were trimmed by 1 base and 3 bases, with 14 bases remaining between them. CDR1 is SGHTA, CDR2 FQGTGA, per germline. The chain's CDR3 is CASSLRRGSETDTQYF. As DNA, the CDR3 is TGTGCCAGCAGCTTAAGGAGGGGCTCCGAAACAGATACGCAGTATTTT.

This clone has only a few counts. The chain employs TRBV14 and TRBJ1-2; 8 nucleotides align to TRBD1. Germline-derived CDR1 and CDR2 are SGHDN and FVKESK. The V and J ends lost 1 base and 1 base, in that order; junction bases with no gene match: 5. The CDR3 length is 16 residues. CDR3 bases: TGTGCCAGCAGCCAAGTGACAGGGGCTATTAACTATGGCTACACCTTC. Protein product: CASSQVTGAINYGYTF.

The rearrangement joins TRBV5-1 to TRBJ2-1, with 8 bases aligning to TRBD2. Per the germline V gene, CDR1 is SGHRS and CDR2 is YFSETQ. V lost 0 bases and J lost 8; bases outside the gene matches: 7. This CDR3 is built from 15 residues. The chain's CDR3 is CASSLVSGRGDEQFF. The CDR3 nucleotides are TGCGCCAGCAGCTTGGTAAGCGGGAGAGGGGATGAGCAGTTCTTC.

This chain connects TRBV29-1 to TRBJ2-3; TRBD2 matches 11 bases. V lost 7 bases and J lost 4; bases outside the gene matches: 7. Germline V gene sequence: CDR1 SQVTM, CDR2 ANQGSEA. The length of the CDR3 is 14 residues. This CDR3 reads CSDQLAGAADTQYF. The CDR3, as DNA: TGCAGCGACCAACTAGCGGGAGCCGCAGATACGCAGTATTTT.

This clone was detected only a few times. The same CDR3 can be traced to other DNA sequences in this sample. This chain uses TRBV7-2 with TRBJ2-5, with D unresolved. This CDR3 is 11 amino acids long. Trimming removed 4 bases at V and 2 bases at J, with 2 bases between. Germline V CDR1 and CDR2: SGHTA, FQGNSA. The CDR3 DNA sequence: TGTGCCAGCAGCTCGCAAGAGACCCAGTACTTC. This codes for CASSSQETQYF.

The chain couples TRBV28 to TRBJ2-4, with a possible D match to TRBD1 (6 bases). Germline lookup yields CDR1 MDHEN and CDR2 SYDVKM. The CDR3 runs 17 residues. The V end lost 1 base, the J end lost 0 bases, and 13 bases lay between the germline ends. In DNA form, the CDR3 reads TGTGCCAGCAGTTTATCAGGACAGCCTTTAGCCAAAAACATTCAGTACTTC. This codes for CASSLSGQPLAKNIQYF.

This clone was detected a few times. The CDR3 protein is CASSLTYTGPARGEQYF. DNA for the CDR3: TGCGCCAGCAGCTTGACGTACACAGGGCCCGCCCGGGGCGAGCAGTACTTC. This chain links TRBV5-1 with TRBJ2-7, with D perhaps TRBD1 (6 bases). V was trimmed by 1 base and J by 6 bases, leaving 23 bases between them. Germline CDR1 and CDR2: SGHRS and YFSETQ. This CDR3 is 17 amino acids long.

Only a few counts were recorded for this clone. The genes are TRBV5-8 and TRBJ1-5; 7 nucleotides align to TRBD1. The CDR3 is 14 residues long. The germline gives CDR1 SGHTS, CDR2 YDEGEE. Trimming cost V 4 bases and J 1 base; bases outside gene matches: 2. The CDR3 protein is CASSRDSSNQPQHF. The CDR3 nucleotides are TGTGCCAGCAGCCGGGACAGCAGCAATCAGCCCCAGCATTTT.

The rearrangement uses TRBV4-2 and TRBJ1-2; the D is unclear. The CDR3 has 14 residues. Trimming shortened V by 2 bases and J by 0 bases, and 7 bases separated the two germline ends. Germline CDR1 is LGHNA and CDR2 is YNFKEQ. The DNA of the CDR3 is TGTGCCAGCAGCCAACAAACACCTAACTATGGCTACACCTTC. It encodes CASSQQTPNYGYTF.

This clone was recorded a few times. This chain links TRBV29-1 with TRBJ2-2; 7 bases align to TRBD1. V was pared by 2 bases and J by 4 bases, with 7 bases of the junction left unmatched. There are 15 residues in the CDR3. The germline CDR1 and CDR2 sequences are SQVTM and ANQGSEA. In DNA, the CDR3 is TGCAGCGTTGAAATCCGAACAGGGGCCACCGGGGAGCTGTTTTTT. It translates to CSVEIRTGATGELFF.

The chain employs TRBV15 and TRBJ2-2; D may be TRBD2 (6 bases). CDR3 length equals 14 residues. Per germline, CDR1 LNHNV and CDR2 YYDKDF (reference sequence). V was clipped by 8 bases and J by 4 bases, with 14 bases between them. CDR3 amino acids: CATGGRHPTGELFF. As DNA, the CDR3 is TGTGCCACCGGAGGGCGTCACCCCACCGGGGAGCTGTTTTTT.

This clone was seen only a few times. The rearrangement uses TRBV29-1 and TRBJ2-3, with D perhaps assigned TRBD1 or TRBD2 (7 bases each). V lost 6 bases and J lost 3, with 13 bases in between. There are 13 residues in the CDR3. Germline V gene data show CDR1 as SQVTM and CDR2 as ANQGSEA. The CDR3 sequence: CSVDREGTDTQYF. Here the CDR3 DNA reads TGCAGCGTCGACAGGGAGGGGACAGATACGCAGTATTTT.

The J gene is TRBJ2-5, the V gene TRBV29-1; D is unresolved. V was cut by 2 bases and J by 3 bases, with 10 bases left in between. Germline CDR1 reads SQVTM; CDR2 reads ANQGSEA. This CDR3 contains 13 residues. In nucleotides, the CDR3 is TGCAGCGTTGAACGCCAGAGAAAAGAGACCCAGTACTTC. Protein: CSVERQRKETQYF.

This chain links TRBV4-1 with TRBJ1-5; D gene uncertain. From germline, CDR1 is MGHRA and CDR2 YSYEKL. This CDR3 is 15 amino acids long. V lost 1 base to trimming and J lost 5 bases, with 12 bases between them. The CDR3 sequence: CASSQVGRWDQPQHF. The CDR3 coding sequence is TGCGCCAGCAGCCAAGTCGGCCGTTGGGATCAGCCCCAGCATTTT.

In this sample, this clone turned up a few times. This sequence joins TRBV7-2 and TRBJ2-5; no definite D call. Germline lookup yields CDR1 SGHTA and CDR2 FQGNSA. The CDR3 spans 11 residues. V was shortened by 5 bases and J by 5 bases, with 6 bases between the two germline ends. This CDR3 reads CASSPAETQYF. The CDR3 nucleotides are TGTGCCAGCAGCCCGGCTGAGACCCAGTACTTC.

In its sample, this clone was seen a few times. V is TRBV29-1 and J is TRBJ2-7; tentative D call: TRBD2 (6 bases). This CDR3 spans 11 amino acids. Trimming pared 7 bases from V and 3 bases from J, leaving 10 bases between. In germline, CDR1 is SQVTM, CDR2 ANQGSEA. Written as DNA, the CDR3 is TGCAGCGGGTTGGAGGGCTACGAGCAGTACTTC. Translation: CSGLEGYEQYF.